Below, 12 T cell receptor beta chains from the same sample are listed, as sequenced in a study of technical replicates of blood from several donors. The table came from immunoSEQ multiplex PCR; TCRdb's copy has only in-frame clones and leaves some out. The sample consists of tens of thousands of clones, around 92% of them appearing once. Sample: T cells isolated from PBMCs. The receptor source for this set is a human donor in good health.

The chain recombines TRBV7-5 with TRBJ2-7; whether TRBD1, the table's D call, matches the DNA was not checked. TRBV7-5 is a listed pseudogene. The CDR3 spans 16 residues. The CDR3 DNA sequence: TGTGTCAGAAGACCTAAAAACAGTCCCACCGACTACGAGCAGTACTTC. Its translation is CVRRPKNSPTDYEQYF.

Only a few counts were recorded for this clone. The chain joins TRBV11-3 to TRBJ2-7; D unclear. The ends were cut back, 5 bases at V and 2 bases at J, with 7 bases in the middle. From germline, CDR1 is SGHNT and CDR2 YENEEA. The CDR3 has 12 residues. The DNA of the CDR3 is TGTGCCAGCAGCGTTGGCCCCTACGAGCAGTACTTC. It specifies CASSVGPYEQYF.

The chain has TRBV2 and TRBJ2-5; D is perhaps TRBD1 (5 bases). CDR3 length equals 15 residues. The germline V gene encodes CDR1 SNHLY and CDR2 FYNNEI. Trimming cost V 3 bases and J 4 bases, with 15 bases left between them. The CDR3 reads CASSERRGHRETQYF. Here the CDR3 DNA reads TGTGCCAGCAGTGAGCGACGCGGACACAGAGAGACCCAGTACTTC.

The chain couples TRBV2 to TRBJ2-1; 8 nucleotides match TRBD2. Per germline, CDR1 SNHLY and CDR2 FYNNEI. J was trimmed by 8 bases and V by 4 bases; bases with no gene match: 10. The length of the CDR3 is 15 residues. DNA for the CDR3: TGTGCCAGCAGTGTCTTCGGGGGGGGCCGAGATGAGCAGTTCTTC. Its translation is CASSVFGGGRDEQFF.

The chain recombines TRBV10-3 with TRBJ2-3; TRBD2 agrees at 8 bases. There are 17 residues in the CDR3. V shed 0 bases and J 3 bases; nucleotides not matched to a gene: 8. Germline CDR1 reads ENHRY; CDR2 reads SYGVKD. The DNA for the CDR3 is TGTGCCATCAGTGAGTCAACGAGCGGGAGAAGAACAGATACGCAGTATTTT. Protein: CAISESTSGRRTDTQYF.

This chain connects TRBV27 to TRBJ2-7; tentatively, D is TRBD1 (5 bases). The length of the CDR3 is 14 residues. Per germline, CDR1 MNHEY and CDR2 SMNVEV (reference sequence). Trimming removed 5 bases at V and 5 bases at J, with 16 bases between. The CDR3, as DNA: TGTGCCAGCAGTACCCTGGACAAACGGGACGAGCAGTACTTC. Its protein product is CASSTLDKRDEQYF.

The CDR3 nucleotides read TGTGCCAGCAGCTTAGTAGCGGGACAGTTCAGCTCTGGGGCCAACGTCCTGACTTTC. Its protein is CASSLVAGQFSSGANVLTF. The chain couples TRBV7-6 to TRBJ2-6, with a possible D match to TRBD2 (8 bases). In germline, CDR1 is SGHVS, CDR2 FNYEAQ. The ends were cut back, 1 base at V and 0 bases at J, with 16 bases in the middle. The CDR3 spans 19 residues.

The rearrangement links TRBV2 to TRBJ2-7; 8 bases map to TRBD1. Germline values: CDR1 SNHLY, CDR2 FYNNEI. The V and J ends lost 5 bases and 0 bases, in that order; junction bases with no gene match: 3. CDR3 length: 14 amino acids. CDR3 sequence (DNA): TGTGCCAGCAGTCCTGGACAGGGCTCCTACGAGCAGTACTTC. Its protein product is CASSPGQGSYEQYF.

The count of this clone is one. The CDR3 is CASSEWGGLGTEAFF. Written as DNA, the CDR3 is TGTGCCAGCAGTGAATGGGGGGGTTTGGGCACTGAAGCTTTCTTT. This sequence joins TRBV2 and TRBJ1-1; D is possibly TRBD1 (5 bases). The CDR3 is made up of 15 amino acids. Germline CDR1 SNHLY, CDR2 FYNNEI. The V and J ends lost 2 bases and 4 bases respectively, with 14 bases between them.

Written as DNA, the CDR3 is TGTGCCACCAAAACTAGCGAGGAGACCCAGTACTTC. Translating gives CATKTSEETQYF. The rearrangement joins TRBV28 to TRBJ2-5; 7 bases align to TRBD2. The CDR3 runs 12 residues. CDR1 is MDHEN, CDR2 SYDVKM, per germline. The junction had 7 bases not matched to a gene; V was cut back by 10 bases and J by 5 bases.

The chain employs TRBV6-1 and TRBJ2-3, with D unclear. V lost 0 bases and J lost 0, with 10 bases in between. The CDR3 runs to 16 residues. Germline assignment: CDR1 MNHNS and CDR2 SASEGT. CDR3 in DNA: TGTGCCAGCAGTGAAGCGTACAGATCTAGCACAGATACGCAGTATTTT. Translated: CASSEAYRSSTDTQYF.

The chain recombines TRBV30 with TRBJ2-6, with 9 nucleotides matching TRBD1. V shed 4 bases, J shed 0 bases, and the junction held 4 bases outside the gene matches. Germline lookup yields CDR1 GTSNPN and CDR2 SVGIG (reference sequence). The CDR3 totals 16 residues. The CDR3 protein is CAWTPGQGSGANVLTF. CDR3 nucleotides: TGTGCCTGGACCCCGGGACAGGGCTCTGGGGCCAACGTCCTGACTTTC.